Shown below are 8 T cell receptor beta chains from a single sample sequenced in a study of blood T cell repertoires in COVID-19. Repertoires were generated with immunoSEQ multiplex PCR, while TCRdb's copy carries only in-frame clones and drops some. The data contain about 95,000 clones, approximately 80% of them singletons. Material: peripheral blood. These receptor sequences come from a human donor in a cohort sampled during active COVID-19.

This clone occurred once. In DNA, the CDR3 is TGTGCCAGCTCACCAGCGGCAGCGAAGGCCTACGAGCAGTACTTC. It translates to CASSPAAAKAYEQYF. This chain uses TRBV18 with TRBJ2-7; D gene unclear. CDR3 size: 15 residues. Germline V gene sequence: CDR1 KGHSH, CDR2 LQKENI. V shed 2 bases and J shed 2 bases, with 13 bases lying between them.

As regards this clone: The junction differs from germline at one of its ends, possibly a read error. V gene TRBV7-7 combines with J gene TRBJ2-2; 7 positions match TRBD1. This CDR3 comprises 16 residues. CDR1 is SSHAT, CDR2 FNYEAQ, per germline (reference sequence). CDR3 nucleotides: TGTGCTAGCAGCCTCGGGACAGCGCTGAACACCGGGGAGCTGTTTTTT. Amino acids: CASSLGTALNTGELFF.

The rearrangement links TRBV7-8 to TRBJ1-5; 8 bases agree with TRBD1. The CDR3 loop spans 17 amino acids. The germline gives CDR1 SGHVS, CDR2 FQNEAQ. The V gene end was trimmed by 5 bases and the J gene end by 2 bases; junction bases not matched to a gene: 11. In nucleotides, the CDR3 is TGTGCCAGCAGCCCGTTCGCAGGGGGCCCTGGCAATCAGCCCCAGCATTTT. As protein: CASSPFAGGPGNQPQHF.

This clone was seen more than once but under ten times. The rearrangement joins TRBV5-4 to TRBJ2-3, with 8 bases identical to TRBD2. V dropped 0 bases and J dropped 5; count of bases not matched to a gene: 11. CDR1 and CDR2 from the germline V gene are SGHNT and YYREEE (reference sequence). The CDR3 is 17 residues long. The CDR3 bases are TGTGCCAGCAGCTTGGCCGTGGCGGGGGGACGTGGAGATACGCAGTATTTT. Translating gives CASSLAVAGGRGDTQYF.

CDR3 sequence reads: CASSYSGTANTEAFF. DNA for the CDR3: TGTGCCAGCAGTTACTCCGGGACAGCGAACACTGAAGCTTTCTTT. The chain uses TRBV6-2 or TRBV6-3 and TRBJ1-1, with 7 bases fitting TRBD1. Germline trimming cut 0 bases from V and 1 base from J; bases unmatched to any gene: 2. Looked up from germline, CDR1 is MNHEY and CDR2 is SVGEGT. The CDR3 sequence is 15 residues long.

This sequence joins TRBV5-1 and TRBJ1-1, with D perhaps matching TRBD1 (5 bases). The CDR3 runs 14 residues. Per germline, CDR1 SGHRS and CDR2 YFSETQ. Trimming took 4 bases from V and 0 from J, leaving 10 bases between them. In DNA form, the CDR3 reads TGCGCCAGCAGCCGGGGGGAGGTGAACACTGAAGCTTTCTTT. The encoded protein is CASSRGEVNTEAFF.

This rearrangement joins TRBV2 to TRBJ2-3; D is possibly TRBD1 (5 bases). V lost 7 bases to trimming and J lost 0 bases, with 14 bases between them. Looked up from germline, CDR1 is SNHLY and CDR2 is FYNNEI. This CDR3 comprises 15 residues. CDR3 DNA: TGTGCCAGCACCCTGCAGGGAACTAGCACAGATACGCAGTATTTT. Translating it yields CASTLQGTSTDTQYF.

The J gene is TRBJ1-2, the V gene TRBV29-1, with D unresolved. The CDR3 is 10 residues long. The ends were cut back, 1 base at V and 8 bases at J, with 5 bases in the middle. CDR1 SQVTM and CDR2 ANQGSEA come from the germline V gene. CDR3 bases: TGCAGCGTTGAAGCGGTAGGCTACACCTTC. This encodes CSVEAVGYTF. The variable domain in full, completed from reference TRBV29-1 and TRBJ1-2, reads SAVISQKPSRDICQRGTSLTIQCQVDSQVTMMFWYRQQPGQSLTLIATANQGSEATYESGFVIDKFPISRPNLTFSTLTVSNMSPEDSSIYLCSVEAVGYTFGSGTRLTVV.